Reported below is one TCR beta chain. The record originates from a study of blood T cell repertoires in COVID-19. Background on the study: Collection of acute and convalescent COVID-19 samples took place in the United States, Italy and Spain.

The repertoire was sequenced with immunoSEQ multiplex PCR; TCRdb's copy has only in-frame clones and lacks some. The sample shows hundreds of thousands of clones, roughly 92% of them seen only once. Patients at the Seattle site were enrolled during active infection and followed longitudinally. This clonotype originated in a man aged 55-75 years with COVID-19, enrolled during active disease. The sequenced material came from peripheral blood.

The CDR3 loop is CASSAAGGPENEQFF. CDR3 bases: TGTGCCAGCAGCGCAGCGGGGGGGCCGGAAAATGAGCAGTTCTTC. V and J are TRBV11-3 and TRBJ2-1, with 10 positions matching TRBD2. The germline CDR1 and CDR2 sequences are SGHNT and YENEEA. CDR3 length equals 15 residues. J gave up 7 bases and V 5 bases, and 8 bases lay outside the gene matches.